The rows below give T cell receptor beta chains drawn from one sample of a study of shared T cell receptors in the human thymus. Sequencing used immunoSEQ multiplex PCR; TCRdb keeps in-frame clones, though not all of them. The sample comprises hundreds of thousands of clones, 80% to 90% of which are singletons, and more than 0.009% rests with the top ten. The same sample was also studied in work on human thymus T cells.

Material: thymocytes. These receptors were taken from a boy less than two years old with a congenital heart defect. Both conserved end residues are part of each CDR3. Each record gives: V gene, clone size, J gene, D gene, CDR3 protein, CDR3 DNA. A D gene is named only where the DNA matches it firmly. Not all rows give a size; the values are once, few, many and, for expanded clones, a class.

TRBV27	NA	TRBJ2-7	TRBD1	CASKRDRGSYEQYF	TGTGCCAGCAAAAGGGACAGGGGCTCCTACGAGCAGTACTTC
TRBV7-2	NA	TRBJ1-2	NA	CASSLVTGMVYGYTF	TGTGCCAGCAGCTTAGTCACAGGGATGGTGTATGGCTACACCTTC
TRBV7-9	NA	TRBJ2-7	TRBD1	CASSLTGGYEQYF	TGTGCCAGCAGCTTGACAGGGGGCTACGAGCAGTACTTC
TRBV15	NA	TRBJ2-7	TRBD2	CATSRTGLAVYEQYF	TGTGCCACCAGCAGAACAGGACTAGCGGTCTACGAGCAGTACTTC
TRBV4-3	once	TRBJ2-1	NA	CASSQDRRLAKYNEQFF	TGCGCCAGCAGCCAAGATCGCCGGCTAGCGAAGTACAATGAGCAGTTCTTC
TRBV5-5	NA	TRBJ1-3	TRBD1	CASSFRDRVPGNTIYF	TGTGCCAGCAGCTTCCGGGACAGGGTACCAGGAAACACCATATATTTT
TRBV19	NA	TRBJ1-4	TRBD1	CASSPRGTGVEKLFF	TGTGCCAGTAGTCCCAGGGGGACAGGGGTGGAAAAACTGTTTTTT
TRBV5-6	NA	TRBJ1-1	NA	CASSLLGPTPEAFF	TGTGCCAGCAGCTTGTTGGGGCCTACCCCTGAAGCTTTCTTT
TRBV27	NA	TRBJ1-5	TRBD1	CASSPRTGSFNQPQHF	TGTGCCAGCAGTCCTCGGACAGGGTCCTTTAATCAGCCCCAGCATTTT
TRBV27	few	TRBJ1-1	NA	CASSLTVSNTEAFF	TGTGCCAGCAGTTTGACAGTCTCAAACACTGAAGCTTTCTTT
TRBV30	NA	TRBJ2-1	NA	CAFRGRGRGLDEQFF	TGTGCCTTTCGCGGTAGGGGGAGAGGTCTGGATGAGCAGTTCTTC
TRBV2	NA	TRBJ2-7	TRBD2	CASSFAGDPHYEQYF	TGTGCCAGCAGTTTTGCGGGGGACCCTCATTACGAGCAGTACTTC
TRBV12-5	once	TRBJ1-4	TRBD1	CASGLVNRGRGEKLFF	TGTGCTAGTGGTTTGGTTAACAGGGGGCGGGGTGAAAAACTGTTTTTT
TRBV7-9	NA	TRBJ2-3	TRBD2	CASSLLAGRTDTQYF	TGTGCCAGCAGCTTATTAGCGGGCCGCACAGATACGCAGTATTTT
TRBV11-2	NA	TRBJ2-7	NA	CASSLVEEGRSFYEQYF	TGTGCCAGCAGCTTAGTGGAGGAGGGCAGGAGCTTCTACGAGCAGTACTTC
TRBV4-1	NA	TRBJ2-3	NA	CASSQEGGTITRRSTDTQYF	TGCGCCAGCAGCCAAGAGGGAGGAACCATCACACGAAGAAGCACAGATACGCAGTATTTT
TRBV7-6	NA	TRBJ1-2	NA	CASSLDEVRRVQGYTF	TGTGCCAGCAGCTTAGACGAGGTGCGGAGGGTTCAAGGCTACACCTTC
TRBV28	NA	TRBJ2-7	NA	CASSLSWEPLPYEQYF	TGTGCCAGCAGTTTATCTTGGGAGCCTTTGCCCTACGAGCAGTACTTC
TRBV7-2	once	TRBJ1-1	NA	CASSLASTEAFF	TGTGCCAGCAGCTTAGCCTCCACTGAAGCTTTCTTT
TRBV7-3	once	TRBJ1-2	NA	CASSLGGSRGYTF	TGTGCCAGCAGCTTAGGGGGCAGCCGAGGCTACACCTTC
TRBV7-4	once	TRBJ1-2	NA	CASSSVDRVYGYTF	TGTGCCAGCAGCTCGGTGGACAGAGTATATGGCTACACCTTC
TRBV2	NA	TRBJ2-2	NA	CATTEEGMDTGELFF	TGTGCCACCACAGAGGAGGGGATGGACACCGGGGAGCTGTTTTTT
TRBV21-1	few	TRBJ1-6	NA	CASTQKGRTGNNSPLHF	TGTGCCAGCACCCAAAAAGGGCGGACAGGCAATAATTCACCCCTCCACTTT
TRBV10-3	NA	TRBJ2-1	NA	CAISVQGSQFF	TGTGCCATCAGTGTCCAGGGATCCCAGTTCTTC
TRBV5-6	NA	TRBJ1-1	TRBD1	CASSLTLGQGMNTEAFF	TGTGCCAGCAGCTTGACCCTCGGACAGGGGATGAACACTGAAGCTTTCTTT
TRBV28	NA	TRBJ1-4	NA	CASSYSTGRGEKLFF	TGTGCCAGCAGTTACAGTACAGGGAGGGGTGAAAAACTGTTTTTT
TRBV2	NA	TRBJ1-2	NA	CASSDYGGGGYTF	TGTGCCAGCAGTGATTATGGGGGCGGAGGCTACACCTTC
TRBV5-1	NA	TRBJ1-1	NA	CASSLVGDSTEAFF	TGCGCCAGCAGCTTGGTCGGGGATAGCACTGAAGCTTTCTTT
TRBV23-1	NA	TRBJ1-1	NA	CASSQPLSGGARTEAFF	TGCGCCAGCAGTCAACCCCTGTCGGGGGGCGCCCGGACTGAAGCTTTCTTT
TRBV11-2	NA	TRBJ1-1	NA	CASSSTDTLNTEAFF	TGTGCCAGCAGCTCAACCGACACCTTGAACACTGAAGCTTTCTTT
TRBV19	NA	TRBJ2-3	NA	CASSSPSRLGTSTDTQYF	TGTGCCAGTAGTAGTCCGTCGCGGTTAGGGACTAGCACAGATACGCAGTATTTT
TRBV6-1	NA	TRBJ1-5	TRBD1	CASSEGDRSNQPQHF	TGTGCCAGCAGTGAAGGGGACAGGAGCAATCAGCCCCAGCATTTT
TRBV28	NA	TRBJ2-3	TRBD2	CASDRPGLAGDTQYF	TGTGCCAGCGACAGACCTGGACTAGCGGGAGATACGCAGTATTTT
TRBV27	NA	TRBJ1-2	TRBD1	CASRTKTGENDYGYTF	TGTGCCAGCAGGACAAAGACAGGGGAGAACGACTATGGCTACACCTTC
TRBV7-9	NA	TRBJ2-2	TRBD1	CASSLTPNRDSTGELFF	TGTGCCAGCAGCTTAACGCCTAATCGGGACAGCACCGGGGAGCTGTTTTTT
TRBV15	NA	TRBJ1-2	TRBD1	CATSKNRGPKSGYTF	TGTGCCACCAGCAAAAACAGGGGGCCGAAGAGTGGCTACACCTTC
TRBV7-6	NA	TRBJ2-1	TRBD2	CASSFRPSGGSDEQFF	TGTGCCAGCAGCTTTCGACCTAGCGGGGGGTCGGATGAGCAGTTCTTC
TRBV27	NA	TRBJ2-1	NA	CASKGGGEQFF	TGTGCCAGCAAAGGCGGTGGTGAGCAGTTCTTC
TRBV14	NA	TRBJ2-3	TRBD1	CASSQDPLRTGGWDTQYF	TGTGCCAGCAGCCAAGATCCCCTTAGGACAGGGGGGTGGGATACGCAGTATTTT
TRBV4-1	NA	TRBJ1-3	NA	CASSQALSGNTIYF	TGCGCCAGCAGCCAAGCCCTCTCTGGAAACACCATATATTTT
TRBV28	NA	TRBJ1-3	TRBD1	CASSLSPGGSGNTIYF	TGTGCCAGCAGTTTATCCCCAGGGGGCTCTGGAAACACCATATATTTT
TRBV5-4	NA	TRBJ2-3	NA	CASSLSGAGDTQYF	TGTGCCAGCAGCTTGAGTGGGGCTGGTGATACGCAGTATTTT
TRBV9	NA	TRBJ2-7	TRBD2	CASSVGPTRTSGNYEQYF	TGTGCCAGCAGCGTAGGACCCACCCGGACTAGCGGAAACTACGAGCAGTACTTC
TRBV5-4	NA	TRBJ1-1	TRBD1	CASSFVSPKQGATEAFF	TGTGCCAGCAGTTTTGTTAGCCCCAAACAGGGGGCTACTGAAGCTTTCTTT
TRBV7-6	NA	TRBJ2-3	TRBD2	CASSLALAGATDTQYF	TGTGCCAGCAGCTTAGCACTAGCGGGAGCCACAGATACGCAGTATTTT